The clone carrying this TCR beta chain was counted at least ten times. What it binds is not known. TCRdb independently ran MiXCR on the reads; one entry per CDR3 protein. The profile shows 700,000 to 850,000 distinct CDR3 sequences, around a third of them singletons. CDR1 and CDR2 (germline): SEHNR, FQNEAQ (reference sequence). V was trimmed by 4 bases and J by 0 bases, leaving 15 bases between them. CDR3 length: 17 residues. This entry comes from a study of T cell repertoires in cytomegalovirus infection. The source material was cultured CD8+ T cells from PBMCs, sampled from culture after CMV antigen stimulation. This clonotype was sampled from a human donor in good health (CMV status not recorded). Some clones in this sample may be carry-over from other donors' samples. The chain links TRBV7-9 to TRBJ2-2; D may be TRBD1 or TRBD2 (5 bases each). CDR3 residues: CASSSPGLGANTGELFF. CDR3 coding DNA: TGTGCCAGCAGCTCCCCCGGTTTGGGGGCGAACACCGGGGAGCTGTTTTTT.